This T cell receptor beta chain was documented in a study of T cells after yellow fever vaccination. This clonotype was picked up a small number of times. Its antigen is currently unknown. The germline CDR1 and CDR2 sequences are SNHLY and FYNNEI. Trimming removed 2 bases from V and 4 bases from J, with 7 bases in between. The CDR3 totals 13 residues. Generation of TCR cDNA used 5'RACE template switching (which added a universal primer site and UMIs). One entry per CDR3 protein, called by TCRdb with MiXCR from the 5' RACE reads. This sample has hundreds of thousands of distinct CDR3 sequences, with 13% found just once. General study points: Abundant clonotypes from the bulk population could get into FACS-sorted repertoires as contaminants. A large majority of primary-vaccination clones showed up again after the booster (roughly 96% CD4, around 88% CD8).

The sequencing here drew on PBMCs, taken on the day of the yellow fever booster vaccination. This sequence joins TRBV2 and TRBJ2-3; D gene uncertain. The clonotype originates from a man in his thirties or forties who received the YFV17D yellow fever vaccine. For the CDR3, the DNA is TGTGCCAGCAGTGAACTAGAAGCAGATACGCAGTATTTT. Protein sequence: CASSELEADTQYF.